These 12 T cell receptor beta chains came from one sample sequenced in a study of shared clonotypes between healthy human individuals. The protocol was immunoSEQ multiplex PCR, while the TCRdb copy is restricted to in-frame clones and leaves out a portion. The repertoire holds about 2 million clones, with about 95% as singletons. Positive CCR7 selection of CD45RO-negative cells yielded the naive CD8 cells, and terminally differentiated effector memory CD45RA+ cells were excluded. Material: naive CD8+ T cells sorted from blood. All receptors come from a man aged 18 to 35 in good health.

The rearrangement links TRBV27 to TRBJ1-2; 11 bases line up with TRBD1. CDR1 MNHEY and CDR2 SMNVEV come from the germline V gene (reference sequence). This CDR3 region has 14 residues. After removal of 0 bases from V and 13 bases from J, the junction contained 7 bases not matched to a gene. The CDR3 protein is CASSLSGQGARLTF. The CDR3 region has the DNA TGTGCCAGCAGTTTATCAGGACAGGGGGCGCGGCTCACCTTC.

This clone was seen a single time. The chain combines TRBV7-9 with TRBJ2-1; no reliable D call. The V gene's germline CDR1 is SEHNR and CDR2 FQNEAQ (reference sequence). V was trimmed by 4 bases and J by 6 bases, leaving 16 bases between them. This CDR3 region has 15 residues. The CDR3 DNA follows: TGTGCCAGCAGCTCGACTTACGATAGGGCCAATGAGCAGTTCTTC. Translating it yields CASSSTYDRANEQFF.

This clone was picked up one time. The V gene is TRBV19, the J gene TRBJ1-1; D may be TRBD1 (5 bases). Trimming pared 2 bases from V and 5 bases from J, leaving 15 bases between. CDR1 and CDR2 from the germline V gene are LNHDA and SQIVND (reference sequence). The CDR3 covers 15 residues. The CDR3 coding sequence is TGTGCCAGTAGTATATGGGAGGGGATTAGGACTGAAGCTTTCTTT. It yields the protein CASSIWEGIRTEAFF.

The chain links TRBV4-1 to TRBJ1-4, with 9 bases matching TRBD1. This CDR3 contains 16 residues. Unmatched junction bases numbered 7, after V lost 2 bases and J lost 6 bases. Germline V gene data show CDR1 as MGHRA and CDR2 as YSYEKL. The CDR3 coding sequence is TGCGCCAGCAGCCAACCCGGGACAGGGTTTTATGAAAAACTGTTTTTT. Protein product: CASSQPGTGFYEKLFF.

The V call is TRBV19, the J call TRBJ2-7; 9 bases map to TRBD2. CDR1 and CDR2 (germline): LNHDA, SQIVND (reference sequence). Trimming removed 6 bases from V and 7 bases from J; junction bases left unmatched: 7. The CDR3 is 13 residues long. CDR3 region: CASSPGLANEQYF. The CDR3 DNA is TGTGCCAGTAGCCCGGGACTAGCAAATGAGCAGTACTTC.

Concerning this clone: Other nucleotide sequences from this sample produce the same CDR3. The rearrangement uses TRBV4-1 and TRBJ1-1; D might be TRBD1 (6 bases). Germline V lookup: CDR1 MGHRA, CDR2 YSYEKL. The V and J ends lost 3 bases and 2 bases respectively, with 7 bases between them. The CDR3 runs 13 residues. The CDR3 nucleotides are TGCGCCAGCAGCCACAGGGGTAACACTGAAGCTTTCTTT. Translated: CASSHRGNTEAFF.

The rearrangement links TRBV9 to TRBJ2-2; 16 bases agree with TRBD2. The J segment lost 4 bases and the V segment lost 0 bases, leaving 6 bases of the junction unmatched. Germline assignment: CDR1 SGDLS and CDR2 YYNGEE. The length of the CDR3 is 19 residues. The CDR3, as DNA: TGTGCCAGCAGCGTAGGGGGACTAGCGGGAGGGCCGGGCACCGGGGAGCTGTTTTTT. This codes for CASSVGGLAGGPGTGELFF.

The CDR3 loop reads CASSLWNSMNTEAFF. CDR3 bases: TGTGCCAGCAGCTTGTGGAACAGTATGAACACTGAAGCTTTCTTT. The genes are TRBV5-6 and TRBJ1-1; D is unclear. V was trimmed by 1 base and J by 0 bases, leaving 10 bases between them. CDR1 is SGHDT, CDR2 YYEEEE, per germline. CDR3 length equals 15 residues.

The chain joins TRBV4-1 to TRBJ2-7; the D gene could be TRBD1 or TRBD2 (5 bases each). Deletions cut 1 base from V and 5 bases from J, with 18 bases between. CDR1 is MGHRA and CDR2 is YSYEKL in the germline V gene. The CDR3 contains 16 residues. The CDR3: CASSQVNGVRGNEQYF. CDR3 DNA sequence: TGCGCCAGCAGCCAAGTCAATGGGGTGAGGGGTAACGAGCAGTACTTC.

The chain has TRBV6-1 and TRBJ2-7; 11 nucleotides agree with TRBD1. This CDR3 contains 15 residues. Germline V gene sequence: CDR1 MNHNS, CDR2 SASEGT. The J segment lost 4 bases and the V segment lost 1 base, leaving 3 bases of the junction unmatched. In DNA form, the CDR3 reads TGTGCCAGCAGTGAAGGGGACAGGGGGGCGTACGAGCAGTACTTC. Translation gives CASSEGDRGAYEQYF.

The chain's CDR3 is CASSEYDGVYGYTF. CDR3 nucleotide sequence: TGTGCCAGCAGTGAATATGACGGGGTCTATGGCTACACCTTC. The gene calls are TRBV25-1 and TRBJ1-2; D is ambiguous. This CDR3 contains 14 residues. V lost 0 bases to trimming and J lost 4 bases, with 9 bases between them. The germline gives CDR1 MGHDK, CDR2 SYGVNS.

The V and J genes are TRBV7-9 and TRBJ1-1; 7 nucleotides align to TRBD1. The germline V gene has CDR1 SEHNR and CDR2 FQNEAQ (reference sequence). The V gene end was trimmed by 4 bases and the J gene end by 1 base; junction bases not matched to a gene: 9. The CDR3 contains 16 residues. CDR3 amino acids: CASSSGTVGSNTEAFF. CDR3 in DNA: TGTGCCAGCAGCTCAGGGACAGTCGGTTCGAACACTGAAGCTTTCTTT.